The 2 T cell receptor beta chains below come from one sample, sequenced in a study of OX40 agonist ivuxolimab in advanced cancers. Clones were sequenced by immunoSEQ multiplex PCR, and TCRdb holds only the in-frame ones, with some missing. Of tens of thousands of clones in the sample, roughly 87% were seen once. Sequenced material: CD4+ or CD8+ T cells sorted from blood, taken in a trial of the OX40 agonist ivuxolimab. Receptors were obtained from an adult with an advanced solid tumor such as melanoma, head and neck, liver or kidney cancer.

This sequence joins TRBV28 and TRBJ2-7; 7 bases match TRBD1. This CDR3 comprises 21 residues. Germline V CDR1 and CDR2: MDHEN, SYDVKM. V trimming: 8 bases; J trimming: 2 bases; junction bases outside the gene matches: 30. The CDR3 region is CASQRFPSPTGRTVPPYEQYF. The DNA of the CDR3 is TGTGCCAGCCAGCGATTCCCAAGCCCGACAGGGCGGACGGTTCCTCCCTACGAGCAGTACTTC. Full variable domain (rest looked up from reference TRBV28 and TRBJ2-7): DVKVTQSSRYLVKRTGEKVFLECVQDMDHENMFWYRQDPGLGLRLIYFSYDVKMKEKGDIPEGYSVSREKKERFSLILESASTNQTSMYLCASQRFPSPTGRTVPPYEQYFGPGTRLTVT.

The chain joins TRBV19 to TRBJ1-2; D is unclear. Germline CDR1 and CDR2: LNHDA and SQIVND (reference sequence). This CDR3 comprises 14 residues. Trimming removed 7 bases at V and 2 bases at J, with 14 bases between. The CDR3 reads CASTTGRENYGYTF. The CDR3 bases are TGTGCCAGTACCACCGGGCGGGAAAACTATGGCTACACCTTC.